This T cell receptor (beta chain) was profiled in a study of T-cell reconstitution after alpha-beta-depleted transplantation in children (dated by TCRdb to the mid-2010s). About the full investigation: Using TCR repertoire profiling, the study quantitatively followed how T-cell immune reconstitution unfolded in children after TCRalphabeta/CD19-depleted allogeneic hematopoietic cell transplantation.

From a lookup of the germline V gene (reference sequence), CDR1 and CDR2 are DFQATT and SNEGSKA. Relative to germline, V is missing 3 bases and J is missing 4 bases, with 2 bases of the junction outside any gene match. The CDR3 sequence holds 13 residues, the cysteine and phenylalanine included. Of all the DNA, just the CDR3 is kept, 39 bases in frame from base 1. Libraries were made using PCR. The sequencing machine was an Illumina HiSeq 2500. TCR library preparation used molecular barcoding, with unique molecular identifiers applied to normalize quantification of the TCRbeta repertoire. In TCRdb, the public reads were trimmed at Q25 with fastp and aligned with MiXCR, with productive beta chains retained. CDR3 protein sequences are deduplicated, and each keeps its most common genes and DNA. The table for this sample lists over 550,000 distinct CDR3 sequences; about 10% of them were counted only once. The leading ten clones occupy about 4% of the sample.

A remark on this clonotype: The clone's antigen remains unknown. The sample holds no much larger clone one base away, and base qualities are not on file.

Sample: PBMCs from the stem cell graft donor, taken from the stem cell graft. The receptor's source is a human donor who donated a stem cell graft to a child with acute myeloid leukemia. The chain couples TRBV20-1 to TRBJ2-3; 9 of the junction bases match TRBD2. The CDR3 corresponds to CSARAGGPDTQYF. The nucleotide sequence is TGCAGTGCTAGGGCGGGAGGGCCAGATACGCAGTATTTT.